This TCR beta chain was obtained from a study of blood T cells in healthy people across ages. Study overall: Per two T cells, template switching captured roughly one barcoded beta molecule. Points from the study as a whole: The study found more naive CD4+ cells and higher diversity in long-lived than aged donors. Researchers said unsorted PBMCs prevented a conclusive naive versus antigen-experienced comparison. Investigators viewed diversity estimates from one million T cells as underestimates, the study reported.

The sample holds a few counts of this clonotype. Its antigen is undetermined. This CDR3 comprises 13 residues. V dropped 2 bases and J dropped 4 bases, with 9 bases sitting between them. Germline V gives CDR1 SGHTA, CDR2 FQGNSA. A sample-barcoded 5' primer and a J-beta primer mix were used in a second PCR of roughly 7 to 11 cycles. From the 5' RACE reads, TCRdb called clonotypes with MiXCR, one entry per CDR3 protein. The data contain around 2 million distinct CDR3 sequences, roughly two fifths of them singletons. This TCR was sampled from a human donor in good health. The sample taken for sequencing was blood. The gene calls are TRBV7-2 and TRBJ2-7; maybe TRBD2 (6 bases). For the CDR3, the DNA is TGTGCCAGCAGCTTAAGGACTATGTACGAGCAGTACTTC. Translated: CASSLRTMYEQYF.